The present entry profiles one T cell receptor (beta chain) with its context. What it binds is unknown. Repertoires were generated with immunoSEQ multiplex PCR, while TCRdb's copy carries only in-frame clones and drops some. The sample shows roughly 63,000 clones, approximately 80% of them seen only once. The time point denotes: pretreatment peripheral blood. The sample originates from a study of PD-L1 blockade in urothelial cancer. Study overall: Beginning in about 2014, patients received atezolizumab, given as 1,200 mg intravenously every 3 weeks. Bladder-origin urothelial cancer in males described about 90% of the 29 patients. Whole-study findings and limits: Better survival was predicted when blood TCR clonality before treatment fell below the median.

Germline loops: CDR1 SGHAT, CDR2 FQNNGV. There are 15 residues in the CDR3. V was clipped by 5 bases and J by 6 bases, with 17 bases between them. This receptor was taken from a man in his 70s with urothelial cancer. V usage is TRBV11-2 and J usage is TRBJ2-1; maybe TRBD2 (7 bases). The source was PBMCs, collected around atezolizumab (anti-PD-L1) treatment. The CDR3 sequence: CASSQGGKRGNEQFF. For the CDR3, the DNA is TGTGCCAGCAGCCAAGGGGGAAAGCGGGGCAATGAGCAGTTCTTC.